These 26 T cell receptor beta chains came from one sample sequenced in a study of blood T cell repertoires in COVID-19. TCRdb keeps only in-frame clones here, not all; method: immunoSEQ multiplex PCR. The table includes 150,000 to 200,000 clones, approximately 90% detected once. Sequenced input: peripheral blood. Every receptor here comes from a human donor in a cohort sampled during active COVID-19.

V and J are TRBV11-2 and TRBJ2-5; D remains ambiguous. Germline CDR1 SGHAT, CDR2 FQNNGV. V was trimmed by 5 bases and J by 0 bases, leaving 7 bases between them. This CDR3 has 13 amino acids. The CDR3 DNA follows: TGTGCCAGCAGCCCGCAGTACCAAGAGACCCAGTACTTC. Its translation is CASSPQYQETQYF.

This rearrangement joins TRBV10-1 to TRBJ2-1, with 8 bases that match TRBD2. Germline V gene sequence: CDR1 WNHNN, CDR2 SYGVQD (reference sequence). V shed 5 bases and J 4 bases; nucleotides not matched to a gene: 10. The CDR3 has 16 amino acids. The CDR3 DNA reads TGCGCCAGCAGTCCCGCAGGGAGCGGGGGATACAATGAGCAGTTCTTC. Encoded protein: CASSPAGSGGYNEQFF.

CDR3 region: CASSTSKGVGEQFF. Written as DNA, the CDR3 is TGTGCCAGCAGTACCTCAAAGGGGGTTGGGGAGCAGTTCTTC. The chain joins TRBV5-6 to TRBJ2-1, with a possible D match to TRBD1 (6 bases). This CDR3 contains 14 residues. Germline lookup yields CDR1 SGHDT and CDR2 YYEEEE. Trimming removed 5 bases from V and 10 bases from J, with 19 bases in between. The variable domain in full, completed from reference TRBV5-6 and TRBJ2-1, reads DAGVTQSPTHLIKTRGQQVTLRCSPKSGHDTVSWYQQALGQGPQFIFQYYEEEERQRGNFPDRFSGHQFPNYSSELNVNALLLGDSALYLCASSTSKGVGEQFFGPGTRLTVL.

The V and J genes are TRBV7-2 and TRBJ2-7; 8 bases agree with TRBD2. Germline lookup yields CDR1 SGHTA and CDR2 FQGNSA. The CDR3 sequence is 18 residues long. J lost 0 bases, V lost 3 bases, and 13 bases had no gene match. The CDR3 here is CASSFPPGGGGSSYEQYF. In DNA, the CDR3 is TGTGCCAGCAGCTTTCCCCCGGGGGGCGGGGGGTCCTCCTACGAGCAGTACTTC.

The chain recombines TRBV6-4 with TRBJ1-4; D gene uncertain. Germline CDR1 MRHNA, CDR2 SNTAGT. The CDR3 contains 13 residues. With 5 bases removed from V and 10 bases from J, the gap between germline ends came to 14 bases. The CDR3 sequence: CASSRSLGGKLFF. In DNA form, the CDR3 reads TGTGCCAGCAGTCGCTCTCTGGGAGGAAAACTGTTTTTT.

The chain recombines TRBV4-2 with TRBJ2-3; 11 positions agree with TRBD1. CDR1 and CDR2 from the germline V gene are LGHNA and YNFKEQ. The CDR3 totals 17 residues. V dropped 4 bases and J dropped 5; count of bases not matched to a gene: 11. The CDR3 nucleotides are TGTGCCAGCAGCCCTACCGGGACAGGGGGTTGGGAAGATACGCAGTATTTT. It is translated as CASSPTGTGGWEDTQYF.

This clone occurred a few times. The V and J genes are TRBV2 and TRBJ2-7; D remains ambiguous. V was clipped by 7 bases and J by 0 bases, with 4 bases between them. The CDR3 is 11 residues long. CDR1 is SNHLY, CDR2 FYNNEI, per germline. CDR3 amino acids: CASMSSYEQYF. In DNA form, the CDR3 reads TGTGCCAGCATGAGCTCCTACGAGCAGTACTTC.

This sequence joins TRBV4-1 and TRBJ2-6; D is perhaps TRBD2 (5 bases). Trimming pared 1 base from V and 0 bases from J, leaving 10 bases between. The CDR3 consists of 17 residues. Germline lookup yields CDR1 MGHRA and CDR2 YSYEKL. The CDR3 spells CASSQVLTSSGANVLTF. Written as DNA, the CDR3 is TGCGCCAGCAGCCAAGTTCTTACTAGCTCTGGGGCCAACGTCCTGACTTTC.

In the case of this clone: This sample also contains other DNA sequences that code for the same CDR3. The genes are TRBV5-6 and TRBJ1-2; D is ambiguous. Trimming pared 2 bases from V and 5 bases from J, leaving 7 bases between. CDR3 length equals 12 residues. Germline V gene sequence: CDR1 SGHDT, CDR2 YYEEEE. The CDR3 DNA reads TGTGCCAGCAGCTTATCAGGTTATGGCTACACCTTC. It specifies CASSLSGYGYTF.

The rearrangement joins TRBV7-6 to TRBJ1-1; 8 positions agree with TRBD1. Germline loops: CDR1 SGHVS, CDR2 FNYEAQ. The V segment lost 2 bases and the J segment 5 bases; nucleotides outside the gene matches: 7. This CDR3 has 15 amino acids. The CDR3 DNA is TGTGCCAGCAGCTTAATCGACCAGGGGGCAACTGAAGCTTTCTTT. Amino acid sequence: CASSLIDQGATEAFF.

The chain couples TRBV25-1 to TRBJ1-2; no clear D gene. Deletions cut 11 bases from V and 1 base from J, with 11 bases between. This CDR3 region has 12 residues. Germline CDR1 MGHDK, CDR2 SYGVNS. This CDR3 reads CASTGNNYGYTF. Here the CDR3 DNA reads TGTGCCTCCACCGGGAATAACTATGGCTACACCTTC.

V gene TRBV5-1 combines with J gene TRBJ2-1; 8 bases align to TRBD2. V trimming: 1 base; J trimming: 6 bases; junction bases outside the gene matches: 6. From germline, CDR1 is SGHRS and CDR2 YFSETQ. This CDR3 has 15 amino acids. CDR3 in DNA: TGCGCCAGCAGCTTGACGGTAAGCGGGAGCAATGAGCAGTTCTTC. Its translation: CASSLTVSGSNEQFF.

The genes are TRBV5-4 and TRBJ2-1; 11 bases are a match to TRBD2. The V and J ends lost 1 base and 0 bases, in that order; junction bases with no gene match: 6. This CDR3 contains 18 residues. Germline loops: CDR1 SGHNT, CDR2 YYREEE (reference sequence). The CDR3 sequence is CASSLTSGGRSSYNEQFF. The CDR3 nucleotides are TGTGCCAGCAGCTTGACTAGCGGGGGCCGCAGCTCCTACAATGAGCAGTTCTTC. The full variable domain, in which reference TRBV5-4 and TRBJ2-1 provide the parts outside the CDR3, is ETGVTQSPTHLIKTRGQQVTLRCSSQSGHNTVSWYQQALGQGPQFIFQYYREEENGRGNFPPRFSGLQFPNYSSELNVNALELDDSALYLCASSLTSGGRSSYNEQFFGPGTRLTVL.

This rearrangement joins TRBV30 to TRBJ1-2, with unresolved D. V gave up 4 bases and J gave up 2 bases, with 8 bases separating them. The CDR3 contains 12 residues. CDR1 is GTSNPN and CDR2 is SVGIG in the germline V gene (reference sequence). The CDR3 region is CAWIGLNYGYTF. The CDR3 DNA sequence: TGTGCCTGGATAGGACTCAACTATGGCTACACCTTC.

V gene TRBV13 combines with J gene TRBJ2-3; D may be TRBD2 (7 bases). V lost 5 bases to trimming and J lost 1 base, with 16 bases between them. There are 16 residues in the CDR3. CDR1 and CDR2 (germline): PRHDT, FYEKMQ (reference sequence). As DNA, the CDR3 is TGTGCCAGCAGCCTCATAACGGGGGGCCGCACAGATACGCAGTATTTT. Translated: CASSLITGGRTDTQYF.

This clone was recorded only once. The rearrangement uses TRBV28 and TRBJ1-5; D perhaps matches TRBD1 (6 bases). CDR1 and CDR2 (germline): MDHEN, SYDVKM. The V and J ends lost 9 bases and 7 bases respectively, with 16 bases between them. This CDR3 region has 13 residues. This CDR3 is CASIRQVGQPQHF. The CDR3 nucleotides read TGTGCCAGTATCCGACAGGTCGGACAGCCCCAGCATTTT.

This chain connects TRBV4-3 to TRBJ1-6; 7 positions match TRBD1. The J segment lost 9 bases and the V segment lost 3 bases, leaving 14 bases of the junction unmatched. The CDR3 has 17 amino acids. Germline V lookup: CDR1 LGHNA, CDR2 YSLEER. CDR3 in amino acids: CASSHSIGGPSGSPLHF. In DNA form, the CDR3 reads TGCGCCAGCAGCCATAGTATAGGGGGCCCTAGTGGTTCACCCCTCCACTTT.

The chain employs TRBV30 and TRBJ2-3, with 7 bases identical to TRBD1. The CDR3 consists of 15 residues. J lost 6 bases, V lost 5 bases, and 14 bases had no gene match. Germline assignment: CDR1 GTSNPN and CDR2 SVGIG (reference sequence). The CDR3 DNA sequence: TGTGCCTGGGGTCCCGGGACAGCTGCCTCGGATACGCAGTATTTT. Translated, it gives CAWGPGTAASDTQYF. Full variable domain (missing parts from reference TRBV30 and TRBJ2-3): SQTIHQWPATLVQPVGSPLSLECTVEGTSNPNLYWYRQAAGRGLQLLFYSVGIGQISSEVPQNLSASRPQDRQFILSSKKLLLSDSGFYLCAWGPGTAASDTQYFGPGTRLTVL.

The chain links TRBV5-4 to TRBJ2-3; D ambiguous. V was clipped by 4 bases and J by 3 bases, with 12 bases between them. The CDR3 runs 14 residues. Germline V gene lookup returns CDR1 SGHNT and CDR2 YYREEE (reference sequence). The CDR3 DNA follows: TGTGCCAGCAGCCTCGAAGGAGTTACAGATACGCAGTATTTT. Protein: CASSLEGVTDTQYF.

The chain is built from TRBV14 and TRBJ2-7, with a weak D call TRBD2 (6 bases). V lost 0 bases, J lost 6 bases, and 9 bases lay in between. Germline V gene data show CDR1 as SGHDN and CDR2 as FVKESK. There are 13 residues in the CDR3. The CDR3 nucleotides are TGTGCCAGCAGCCAAGATAGGGGAGGCGAGCAGTACTTC. Protein sequence: CASSQDRGGEQYF. The whole variable domain, filled in from reference TRBV14 and TRBJ2-7, reads EAGVTQFPSHSVIEKGQTVTLRCDPISGHDNLYWYRRVMGKEIKFLLHFVKESKQDESGMPNNRFLAERTGGTYSTLKVQPAELEDSGVYFCASSQDRGGEQYFGPGTRLTVT.

V and J are TRBV5-5 and TRBJ1-5; 8 nucleotides line up with TRBD1. CDR1 and CDR2 (germline): SGHKS, YYEKEE (reference sequence). Germline trimming cut 5 bases from V and 1 base from J; bases unmatched to any gene: 11. CDR3 size: 17 residues. The CDR3 spells CASSPGQVLGSNQPQHF. The DNA of the CDR3 is TGTGCCAGCAGTCCGGGACAGGTCTTGGGGAGCAATCAGCCCCAGCATTTT. The whole variable domain, filled in from reference TRBV5-5 and TRBJ1-5, reads DAGVTQSPTHLIKTRGQQVTLRCSPISGHKSVSWYQQVLGQGPQFIFQYYEKEERGRGNFPDRFSARQFPNYSSELNVNALLLGDSALYLCASSPGQVLGSNQPQHFGDGTRLSIL.

The V gene is TRBV7-2, the J gene TRBJ2-7; D might be TRBD1 (5 bases). The V and J ends lost 1 base and 2 bases respectively, with 12 bases between them. This CDR3 contains 15 residues. Germline assignment: CDR1 SGHTA and CDR2 FQGNSA. CDR3 bases: TGTGCCAGCAGCTTAGGGACATCACACCCCTACGAGCAGTACTTC. Translating it yields CASSLGTSHPYEQYF.

CDR3 coding DNA: TGCGCCAGCAGCTCTTCAACGGGGGGCACAGATACGCAGTATTTT. Encoded protein: CASSSSTGGTDTQYF. The J gene is TRBJ2-3, the V gene TRBV5-1; D perhaps matches TRBD2 (6 bases). V shed 3 bases and J shed 1 base, with 12 bases lying between them. From germline, CDR1 is SGHRS and CDR2 YFSETQ. CDR3 length equals 15 residues.

V gene TRBV6-1 combines with J gene TRBJ2-1; TRBD1 agrees at 7 bases. V dropped 3 bases and J dropped 3; count of bases not matched to a gene: 5. CDR3 size: 15 residues. Germline CDR1 is MNHNS and CDR2 is SASEGT. The CDR3 loop is CASSDGTEIYNEQFF. DNA for the CDR3: TGTGCCAGCAGTGACGGGACAGAGATCTACAATGAGCAGTTCTTC.

The chain uses TRBV15 and TRBJ2-7; a weak D match, TRBD2 (6 bases). V shed 0 bases and J shed 7 bases, with 13 bases lying between them. This CDR3 region has 14 residues. The germline V gene has CDR1 LNHNV and CDR2 YYDKDF (reference sequence). CDR3 region: CATSRDGGIGEQYF. The CDR3, as DNA: TGTGCCACCAGCAGAGATGGGGGGATCGGGGAGCAGTACTTC.

The chain is built from TRBV9 and TRBJ1-3; D is possibly TRBD1 (6 bases). This CDR3 spans 18 amino acids. Germline lookup yields CDR1 SGDLS and CDR2 YYNGEE. V lost 4 bases and J 4 bases, leaving 24 bases between the germline ends. CDR3 nucleotides: TGTGCCAGCAGCAAGGGACACGGAGGCGCCCTCTCCGGAAACACCATATATTTT. The encoded protein is CASSKGHGGALSGNTIYF.